This entry concerns a single T cell receptor (beta chain). Its antigen is not known. With cryopreserved PBMCs as the source, roughly 2 micrograms of genomic DNA went to TCR beta libraries. Only in-frame clones appear in the TCRdb table, and some are missing; sequencing was by immunoSEQ multiplex PCR. The sample comprises approximately 92,000 clones, 77% of which are singletons, and around 23% rests with the top ten. These data are taken from a study of cytotoxic CD8 clonotypes in ibrutinib-treated CLL. For the study at large: Patients gave response samples after a median about 12 months of treatment, range 6 to 36.

Study-level results: Against age-matched healthy donors, baseline clonality ran higher and tracked circulating CD8+ T-cell counts.

This CDR3 contains 16 residues. Germline values: CDR1 SGHRS, CDR2 YFSETQ. Trimming at V came to 0 bases and at J to 1 base, leaving 5 bases not matched to a gene. The TCR originated in a human donor with chronic lymphocytic leukemia. Here the sequenced sample was PBMCs, taken after 24 months of ibrutinib treatment. The chain links TRBV5-1 to TRBJ2-3; 7 bases are shared with TRBD2. The CDR3 region has the DNA TGCGCCAGCAGCTTGGGTCGCGCGGGAGGCACAGATACGCAGTATTTT. It yields the protein CASSLGRAGGTDTQYF.